This is a list of T cell receptor beta chains from one sample in a study of T-cell reconstitution after alpha-beta-depleted transplantation in children. MiXCR, applied by TCRdb to the PCR reads, yields one record per CDR3 protein. The sample records around 680,000 distinct CDR3 sequences, about 15% being singletons. Specimen: PBMCs from the stem cell graft donor, collected from the stem cell graft. The source is a human donor who donated a stem cell graft to a child with acute myeloid leukemia. Each CDR3 is given with its conserved first and last residue. The D gene is left open where the match is weak. Clone size is shown for a subset of rows, as once, few, many or a class of expanded clone.

TGCAGTGCTAGGGGGGGGGATCGGGTCGAGCAGTACTTC | CSARGGDRVEQYF | TRBJ2-7 | TRBD2 | many | TRBV20-1
TGTGCCAGCAGTCTGGGACAGGGGGCATTCACTGAAGCTTTCTTT | CASSLGQGAFTEAFF | TRBJ1-1 | TRBD1 | many | TRBV27
TGCAGTGCGGGCGGTCTAAGCAATCAGCCCCAGCATTTT | CSAGGLSNQPQHF | TRBJ1-5 | - | few | TRBV20-1
TGCAGTGCCCTCCGCGACGGGTCCTACGAGCAGTACTTC | CSALRDGSYEQYF | TRBJ2-7 | - | many | TRBV20-1
TGTGCCAGCAGCTTAGCGGGGGGGCCGTACAATGAGCAGTTCTTC | CASSLAGGPYNEQFF | TRBJ2-1 | - | many | TRBV7-2
TGTGCCAGCAGTTACTCGCTTGATAGCAATCAGCCCCAGCATTTT | CASSYSLDSNQPQHF | TRBJ1-5 | - | many | TRBV6-5
TGTGCCAGCAGCCCCGGATCGGTCACAGATACGCAGTATTTT | CASSPGSVTDTQYF | TRBJ2-3 | - | few | TRBV7-2
TGTGCCAGCAGCTTAGGAAAGGGGCCGATCAATGAGCAGTTCTTC | CASSLGKGPINEQFF | TRBJ2-1 | - | few | TRBV7-7
TGCAGCGTTGAAGACAGGGGGCCTAACTATGGCTACACCTTC | CSVEDRGPNYGYTF | TRBJ1-2 | TRBD1 | many | TRBV29-1
TGCAGTGCGAGGACAGGACTAGCCAAAAACATTCAGTACTTC | CSARTGLAKNIQYF | TRBJ2-4 | TRBD1 | few | TRBV20-1
TGTGCCAGCAGTACAACCGACAGGGGTAATGATGGCTACACCTTC | CASSTTDRGNDGYTF | TRBJ1-2 | TRBD1 | few | TRBV6-1
TGCAGTGAAAATGGCTACACCTTC | CSENGYTF | TRBJ1-2 | - | many | TRBV20-1
TGTGCCAGCAGCTTAGATCTAGCGGTGAATGAGCAGTTCTTC | CASSLDLAVNEQFF | TRBJ2-1 | TRBD2 | many | TRBV7-2
TGTGCCAGCAGTTCATATACAGGGCCCACCGGGGAGCTGTTTTTT | CASSSYTGPTGELFF | TRBJ2-2 | - | few | TRBV25-1
TGTGCCAGCTCGACTAGCGGGGTTTCAGATACGCAGTATTTT | CASSTSGVSDTQYF | TRBJ2-3 | TRBD2 | - | TRBV7-9
TGTGCCAGCTCACTCCTCGGGACTGACTCCTACGAGCAGTACTTC | CASSLLGTDSYEQYF | TRBJ2-7 | - | - | TRBV18
TGTGCCAGCAGCTCCCCTACGGTCGGCGGAAACACCATATATTTT | CASSSPTVGGNTIYF | TRBJ1-3 | - | once | TRBV28
TGTGCCAGCACCCCCGGGAGGTGGAACACCATATATTTT | CASTPGRWNTIYF | TRBJ1-3 | - | - | TRBV12-3/TRBV12-4
TGTGCCAGCAGCCGTGGGACAGGCACTGAAGCTTTCTTT | CASSRGTGTEAFF | TRBJ1-1 | TRBD1 | many | TRBV5-5
TGCAGTGCAAAAACTAGCGAGGTCTACAATGAGCAGTTCTTC | CSAKTSEVYNEQFF | TRBJ2-1 | TRBD2 | - | TRBV20-1
TGTGCCAGCAGCCGTCGTATATCGGGGGTGAACACTGAAGCTTTCTTT | CASSRRISGVNTEAFF | TRBJ1-1 | - | few | TRBV7-2
TGCAGTGCTAGTGGGCGGGGGGGCTCCTACAATGAGCAGTTCTTC | CSASGRGGSYNEQFF | TRBJ2-1 | TRBD2 | - | TRBV20-1
TGTGCCAGCAGCCCCAGGGTGGCCGGGGAGCTGTTTTTT | CASSPRVAGELFF | TRBJ2-2 | - | many | TRBV6-1
TGCAGTGCGAGGGACAGGGGGACCTACAATGAGCAGTTCTTC | CSARDRGTYNEQFF | TRBJ2-1 | TRBD1 | many | TRBV20-1
TGCAGTGCCGACGGAACTTCCACAGATACGCAGTATTTT | CSADGTSTDTQYF | TRBJ2-3 | - | many | TRBV20-1
TGTGCCAGCAGCTTATACCGAGGGATAGACGAAAAACTGTTTTTT | CASSLYRGIDEKLFF | TRBJ1-4 | - | once | TRBV7-2
TGTGCCAGCAGTTTATCGCTAGGGGATGCAGGAAACACCATATATTTT | CASSLSLGDAGNTIYF | TRBJ1-3 | - | many | TRBV27
TGTGCCAGCAGTTACGGCGGGGGTCGGACCCAGTACTTC | CASSYGGGRTQYF | TRBJ2-5 | TRBD2 | - | TRBV6-5
TGTGCCAGCAGCCTTAGAACTACCGGGGAGCTGTTTTTT | CASSLRTTGELFF | TRBJ2-2 | - | - | TRBV3-1